The clone carrying this TCR beta chain was detected only a few times. This record belongs to a study of T cells in Graves' hyperthyroidism and ophthalmopathy. Amplified TCR beta CDR3 regions derived from RNA transcripts. Researchers ran a first-round RT-PCR on the TCR CDR3 using the HTBI primer set. TCRdb independently ran MiXCR on the multiplex PCR reads; one entry per CDR3 protein. Among hundreds of thousands of distinct CDR3 sequences, 14% were seen once, and the ten largest hold approximately 12%. This CDR3 comprises 16 residues. The V end lost 3 bases, the J end lost 0 bases, and 12 bases lay between the germline ends. Germline V gives CDR1 MGHRA, CDR2 YSYEKL.

Material: blood. The receptor was isolated from a woman between 45 and 60 years old with Graves' ophthalmopathy. The V call is TRBV4-1, the J call TRBJ2-4; no firm D call. For the CDR3, the DNA is TGCGCCAGCAGCCAGTTATCTAGGTTAGCCAAAAACATTCAGTACTTC. Amino acid sequence: CASSQLSRLAKNIQYF.